The entry below gives a single TCR beta chain sequence along with its context. Its antigen is currently unknown. PCR was performed using 60 Vbeta and 13 Jbeta primers. The method was immunoSEQ multiplex PCR; TCRdb's version includes in-frame clones alone and lacks a portion of them. The table includes approximately 220,000 clones, roughly 82% detected once. This specimen belongs to a study of cytomegalovirus exposure and HLA in healthy donors. Study-level findings and limits: Reports indicate that TCR beta sequences accurately predicted the HLA-A and HLA-B alleles of most subjects. It was likely that a cluster of highly shared sequence variants was a sequencing artifact. Follow-up analysis later connected one missense variant in DCLRE1C with trimming of TCR beta V- and J-genes.

The CDR3 is 15 amino acids. V shed 7 bases and J 9 bases; nucleotides not matched to a gene: 10. Germline CDR1 and CDR2: PRHDT and FYEKMQ (reference sequence). The source is a man aged 40-49 years in good health and CMV-seropositive. This sequence joins TRBV13 and TRBJ2-1; TRBD2 matches at 12 bases. The sample was PBMCs. The CDR3 spells CASNPRLAGEGEQFF. CDR3 coding DNA: TGTGCCAGCAACCCTCGACTAGCGGGAGAAGGTGAGCAGTTCTTC.